The next 7 T cell receptor beta chains were all read from a single sample in a study of beta chain features in type 1 diabetes. What was sequenced were expressed TCRB transcripts, since all of the isolated RNA had been reverse transcribed. Data came from immunoSEQ multiplex PCR; TCRdb stores just in-frame clones and leaves some out. The sample has a few hundred thousand clones, around 14% seen once; the top ten hold roughly 0.036%. The sample was naive CD4+ T cells from blood. The receptors derive from a man aged 30 to 39 in good health.

This clone was detected only a few times. J is TRBJ2-1 and V is TRBV9; 10 nucleotides align to TRBD2. The germline V gene encodes CDR1 SGDLS and CDR2 YYNGEE. The V gene end was trimmed by 0 bases and the J gene end by 5 bases; junction bases not matched to a gene: 8. The CDR3 runs 17 residues. This CDR3 reads CASSVGVLAGWNNEQFF. The CDR3 region has the DNA TGTGCCAGCAGCGTAGGTGTACTAGCGGGATGGAACAATGAGCAGTTCTTC.

The chain is built from TRBV30 and TRBJ1-3; maybe TRBD1 (6 bases). CDR3 length: 17 residues. CDR1 and CDR2 from the germline V gene are GTSNPN and SVGIG (reference sequence). The V and J ends lost 4 bases and 0 bases respectively, with 19 bases between them. The CDR3 DNA reads TGTGCCTGGACCCCCCGTATAGCGGGGGCCTCTGGAAACACCATATATTTT. It specifies CAWTPRIAGASGNTIYF.

The V call is TRBV6-1, the J call TRBJ2-7; D is ambiguous. Germline CDR1 is MNHNS and CDR2 is SASEGT. There are 16 residues in the CDR3. Between the trimmed V and J ends, which lost 2 bases and 4 bases, there was a span of 18 bases. The CDR3 protein is CASSEIIGRAGYEQYF. The DNA for the CDR3 is TGTGCCAGCAGTGAAATAATAGGAAGGGCTGGTTACGAGCAGTACTTC.

Comment on this clone: Distinct nucleotide sequences in the sample also encode this CDR3. This chain links TRBV7-9 with TRBJ2-7, with 8 bases that match TRBD1. This CDR3 has 15 residues. From germline, CDR1 is SEHNR and CDR2 FQNEAQ (reference sequence). With 5 bases clipped from V and 2 bases from J, the junction kept 8 bases outside the gene matches. DNA for the CDR3: TGTGCCAGCAGCCTCCGGACAGGGACAACCTACGAGCAGTACTTC. This translates into CASSLRTGTTYEQYF.

The V gene is TRBV25-1, the J gene TRBJ1-2; D is uncertain. V was cut by 3 bases and J by 5 bases, with 10 bases left in between. Germline V gives CDR1 MGHDK, CDR2 SYGVNS. The CDR3 runs 13 residues. The chain's CDR3 is CASSDMTEYGYTF. The CDR3 DNA reads as TGTGCCAGCAGTGATATGACGGAGTATGGCTACACCTTC.

A word on this clone: The sample carries other DNA sequences with the same CDR3. The CDR3: CAWSQGINQPQHF. CDR3 DNA: TGTGCCTGGAGTCAGGGGATCAATCAGCCCCAGCATTTT. V gene TRBV30 combines with J gene TRBJ1-5; D is possibly TRBD1 (6 bases). The CDR3 is 13 residues long. CDR1 is GTSNPN, CDR2 SVGIG, per germline (reference sequence). V was trimmed by 2 bases and J by 3 bases, leaving 8 bases between them.

The chain recombines TRBV7-2 with TRBJ2-7, with 7 bases lining up with TRBD1. CDR1 is SGHTA, CDR2 FQGNSA, per germline. The CDR3 length is 14 residues. V was pared by 2 bases and J by 6 bases, with 7 bases of the junction left unmatched. The CDR3 is CASSLSGQELEQYV. The CDR3 DNA sequence: TGTGCCAGCAGCTTAAGCGGACAGGAGCTCGAGCAGTACGTC.